The 16 T cell receptor beta chains below all came from one sample that was sequenced in a study of cytomegalovirus exposure and HLA in healthy donors. Profiled with immunoSEQ multiplex PCR; TCRdb holds only in-frame clones, not every one. The sample consists of 82,000 or so clones, around 94% of them appearing once. Material: PBMCs. The receptors were sampled from a young man in good health and CMV-seronegative.

The J gene is TRBJ1-3, the V gene TRBV7-2, with D unclear. V gave up 2 bases and J gave up 0 bases, with 14 bases separating them. CDR3 length: 17 residues. The germline gives CDR1 SGHTA, CDR2 FQGNSA. The CDR3, as DNA: TGTGCCAGCAGCTTATATTCAGGAGGAAACTCTGGAAACACCATATATTTT. It translates to CASSLYSGGNSGNTIYF.

This sequence joins TRBV6-5 and TRBJ2-5, with D perhaps matching TRBD2 (6 bases). The CDR3 contains 13 residues. Trimming left V 4 bases short and J 9 bases short, with 15 bases between. The germline V gene has CDR1 MNHEY and CDR2 SVGAGI. CDR3 region: CASSSPTSLAQYF. CDR3 coding DNA: TGTGCCAGCAGTTCCCCGACTAGTTTGGCCCAGTACTTC.

To note about this clone: At one boundary the junction diverges from the germline segment, which might be a read error. This sequence joins TRBV5-1 and TRBJ2-1; 9 positions agree with TRBD1. The length of the CDR3 is 14 residues. Germline V gene sequence: CDR1 SGHRS, CDR2 YFSETQ. The CDR3 region has the DNA TGCGCCAGCAGTTTGGGACAGGGCAACAATGAGCAGTTCTTC. It translates to CASSLGQGNNEQFF.

The chain couples TRBV18 to TRBJ2-7, with a weak D call TRBD1 (5 bases). Germline CDR1 is KGHSH and CDR2 is LQKENI. The CDR3 contains 14 residues. V was trimmed by 3 bases and J by 2 bases, leaving 11 bases between them. The CDR3 protein is CASSPPEGAYEQYF. The CDR3 DNA follows: TGTGCCAGCTCACCCCCCGAAGGGGCCTACGAGCAGTACTTC.

This clone has just one count. The rearrangement links TRBV2 to TRBJ1-5, with a tentative D call TRBD1 (5 bases). V was cut by 1 base and J by 5 bases, with 18 bases left in between. CDR3 length: 17 amino acids. Germline V gene sequence: CDR1 SNHLY, CDR2 FYNNEI. The CDR3 loop reads CASSEGQAGRGYQPQHF. For the CDR3, the DNA is TGTGCCAGCAGTGAAGGTCAGGCAGGCCGGGGGTATCAGCCCCAGCATTTT.

The V call is TRBV2, the J call TRBJ2-7; the match to TRBD2 covers 9 bases. Germline-derived CDR1 and CDR2 are SNHLY and FYNNEI. J was trimmed by 2 bases and V by 6 bases; bases with no gene match: 20. This CDR3 spans 19 amino acids. As DNA, the CDR3 is TGTGCCAGCAGCCCTCACCATCGCGGGGGGGCCATTATAACCTACGAGCAGTACTTC. It encodes CASSPHHRGGAIITYEQYF.

V and J are TRBV11-3 and TRBJ2-4; 9 bases align to TRBD1. CDR1 and CDR2 from the germline V gene are SGHNT and YENEEA. J lost 5 bases, V lost 3 bases, and 2 bases had no gene match. The CDR3 sequence is 14 residues long. The CDR3 is CASSFRDRENIQYF. DNA for the CDR3: TGTGCCAGCAGCTTCCGGGACAGGGAAAACATTCAGTACTTC.

This chain connects TRBV30 to TRBJ1-2; D uncertain. The CDR3 is 15 residues long. The germline CDR1 and CDR2 sequences are GTSNPN and SVGIG (reference sequence). Trimming removed 4 bases at V and 6 bases at J, with 21 bases between. The CDR3 nucleotides are TGTGCCTGGATTGGAGTTCATCCTCAAGGAGATGGCTACACCTTC. Translated: CAWIGVHPQGDGYTF.

The chain couples TRBV19 to TRBJ2-4; 7 positions agree with TRBD1. Trimming cost V 6 bases and J 7 bases; bases outside gene matches: 6. The CDR3 consists of 13 residues. Germline lookup yields CDR1 LNHDA and CDR2 SQIVND (reference sequence). Here the CDR3 reads CASSPTGWNIQYF. The CDR3 DNA reads as TGTGCCAGTAGCCCGACAGGGTGGAACATTCAGTACTTC.

The CDR3 DNA follows: TGTGCCAGCAGTGATGGGAGCTCCTATAATTCACCCCTCCACTTT. Residues: CASSDGSSYNSPLHF. The genes are TRBV6-4 and TRBJ1-6; D remains ambiguous. Germline CDR1 reads MRHNA; CDR2 reads SNTAGT. V lost 3 bases and J lost 0, with 6 bases in between. The CDR3 runs 15 residues.

V gene TRBV23-1 combines with J gene TRBJ1-3; unclear D gene. TRBV23-1 is designated an ORF whose function remains uncertain. The CDR3 runs 14 residues. The ends were cut back, 1 base at V and 0 bases at J, with 4 bases in the middle. The CDR3 loop is CASSQYTSGNTIYF. The CDR3 nucleotides are TGCGCCAGCAGTCAATACACCTCTGGAAACACCATATATTTT.

This rearrangement joins TRBV27 to TRBJ1-1, with a weak D call TRBD1 (6 bases). The V gene's germline CDR1 is MNHEY and CDR2 SMNVEV (reference sequence). V was shortened by 5 bases and J by 8 bases, with 15 bases between the two germline ends. The CDR3 spans 13 residues. DNA for the CDR3: TGTGCCAGCAGTACCCAGGGGCGGTTGGAAGCTTTCTTT. Its translation: CASSTQGRLEAFF.

This clone appeared once. The CDR3 DNA sequence: TGTGCCAGCTCACAAGGACAGTCAACTAATGAAAAACTGTTTTTT. Translated, it gives CASSQGQSTNEKLFF. The J gene is TRBJ1-4, the V gene TRBV18; TRBD1 might be the D (6 bases). V dropped 4 bases and J dropped 0 bases, with 9 bases sitting between them. The germline CDR1 and CDR2 sequences are KGHSH and LQKENI. This CDR3 region has 15 residues.

The chain links TRBV10-1 to TRBJ2-2; 9 positions agree with TRBD1. The CDR3 has 20 amino acids. The germline CDR1 and CDR2 sequences are WNHNN and SYGVQD (reference sequence). Trimming removed 4 bases from V and 0 bases from J; junction bases left unmatched: 15. In DNA form, the CDR3 reads TGCGCCAGCAGTGCCGTCCCGGGACAGGGAACCCCTACGAACACCGGGGAGCTGTTTTTT. Protein: CASSAVPGQGTPTNTGELFF.

V is TRBV4-1 and J is TRBJ1-2; 7 bases fit TRBD1. The V and J ends lost 2 bases and 6 bases, in that order; junction bases with no gene match: 6. The germline V gene has CDR1 MGHRA and CDR2 YSYEKL. The CDR3 runs to 14 residues. The CDR3 sequence is CASSQTRTGHGYTF. The CDR3 bases are TGCGCCAGCAGCCAAACCCGGACAGGACATGGCTACACCTTC.

In this sample, this clone turned up once. CDR3 sequence reads: CASSLLGTGTGELFF. The CDR3 DNA is TGCGCCAGCAGTCTTCTGGGTACAGGGACCGGGGAGCTGTTTTTT. The chain is built from TRBV4-3 and TRBJ2-2; D might be TRBD1 (6 bases). The CDR3 extends over 15 amino acids. The germline gives CDR1 LGHNA, CDR2 YSLEER. Trimming took off 6 bases at V and 5 bases at J, with 16 bases between the two ends.